This T cell receptor (beta chain) was recorded in a study of blood T cell repertoires in COVID-19. Overall study: Collection of acute and convalescent COVID-19 samples took place in the United States, Italy and Spain.

The trim removed 1 base at V and 4 bases at J, leaving 2 bases unmatched. The CDR3 totals 15 residues. Germline CDR1 and CDR2: SNHLY and FYNNEI. The repertoire was sequenced with immunoSEQ multiplex PCR; TCRdb's copy has only in-frame clones and lacks some. The sample yields 130,000 or so clones, about 80% seen once. Input material: PBMCs or T cells enriched from blood (not recorded which). The chain employs TRBV2 and TRBJ2-7; 12 bases are shared with TRBD2. This TCR came from a man between 35 and 55 years old with acute COVID-19. For the CDR3, the DNA is TGTGCCAGCAGTGAAGGACTAGCGGGAGTGTACGAGCAGTACTTC. This translates into CASSEGLAGVYEQYF.